A single sample gave rise to the 3 T cell receptor beta chains below, sequenced in a study of T cells in localized non-small cell lung cancer. Libraries were prepared by immunoSEQ multiplex PCR; TCRdb keeps only in-frame clonotypes and omits some of them. This sample has around 28,000 clones; roughly 89% occur once, and the top ten carry approximately 2.7%. This material consisted of peripheral blood, taken before any cancer treatment. These receptor sequences come from a woman between 18 and 50 years old with stage I lung adenocarcinoma.

The chain joins TRBV25-1 to TRBJ1-2, with 7 bases lining up with TRBD1. With V trimmed by 3 bases and J by 6 bases, 7 bases remained unmatched. The CDR3 sequence is 14 residues long. Germline values: CDR1 MGHDK, CDR2 SYGVNS. In nucleotides, the CDR3 is TGTGCCAGCAGTGACTCCCCGGGACAGAATGGCTACACCTTC. Translated, it gives CASSDSPGQNGYTF.

The chain has TRBV10-3 and TRBJ2-7; 11 bases are a match to TRBD1. After removal of 10 bases from V and 5 bases from J, the junction contained 7 bases not matched to a gene. The CDR3 runs 13 residues. Per the germline V gene, CDR1 is ENHRY and CDR2 is SYGVKD. The CDR3 here is CATSGTGGDEQYF. Written as DNA, the CDR3 is TGTGCCACCTCCGGGACAGGGGGAGACGAGCAGTACTTC.

This clone came up a few times. The gene calls are TRBV6-1 and TRBJ1-5; 7 nucleotides align to TRBD1. V shed 6 bases, J shed 4 bases, and the junction held 3 bases outside the gene matches. In germline, CDR1 is MNHNS, CDR2 SASEGT. The CDR3 loop spans 13 amino acids. This chain's CDR3 is CASRPDRNQPQHF. The CDR3 DNA sequence: TGTGCCAGCAGGCCGGACAGGAATCAGCCCCAGCATTTT.